This TCR beta chain was sequenced for a study of cytomegalovirus exposure and HLA in healthy donors. It was with 60 Vbeta and 13 Jbeta primers that the PCR ran. Assay: immunoSEQ multiplex PCR; the TCRdb copy retains only in-frame clones and omits some. The table records around 120,000 clones, roughly 70% of them present only once. The CDR3 is 14 amino acids. V shed 0 bases and J shed 3 bases, with 9 bases lying between them. Per germline, CDR1 MNHNS and CDR2 SASEGT. The chain employs TRBV6-1 and TRBJ2-7; D is uncertain. Sequencing was performed on PBMCs. The receptor comes from a man between 40 and 49 years old in good health and CMV-seropositive. The CDR3 DNA sequence: TGTGCCAGCAGTGAAGCAGACCCCTACTACGAGCAGTACGTC. Amino acids: CASSEADPYYEQYV.